This T cell receptor beta chain was sequenced in a study of cytomegalovirus exposure and HLA in healthy donors. TCRdb keeps only in-frame clones here, not all; method: immunoSEQ multiplex PCR. The sample contains about 340,000 clones, roughly 88% of which appear only once. This clone was found a few times. This CDR3 has 14 residues. Germline V gene lookup returns CDR1 ENHRY and CDR2 SYGVKD. V lost 8 bases to trimming and J lost 3 bases; unmatched junction nucleotides: 7. The sequencing sample was made of PBMCs. This TCR was recovered from a woman in her late teens or twenties in good health and CMV-seronegative. The chain has TRBV10-3 and TRBJ2-7; 10 bases are a match to TRBD1. This CDR3 is CAIGVGTGVYEQYF. The CDR3 nucleotides are TGTGCCATCGGGGTTGGGACAGGGGTCTACGAGCAGTACTTC.